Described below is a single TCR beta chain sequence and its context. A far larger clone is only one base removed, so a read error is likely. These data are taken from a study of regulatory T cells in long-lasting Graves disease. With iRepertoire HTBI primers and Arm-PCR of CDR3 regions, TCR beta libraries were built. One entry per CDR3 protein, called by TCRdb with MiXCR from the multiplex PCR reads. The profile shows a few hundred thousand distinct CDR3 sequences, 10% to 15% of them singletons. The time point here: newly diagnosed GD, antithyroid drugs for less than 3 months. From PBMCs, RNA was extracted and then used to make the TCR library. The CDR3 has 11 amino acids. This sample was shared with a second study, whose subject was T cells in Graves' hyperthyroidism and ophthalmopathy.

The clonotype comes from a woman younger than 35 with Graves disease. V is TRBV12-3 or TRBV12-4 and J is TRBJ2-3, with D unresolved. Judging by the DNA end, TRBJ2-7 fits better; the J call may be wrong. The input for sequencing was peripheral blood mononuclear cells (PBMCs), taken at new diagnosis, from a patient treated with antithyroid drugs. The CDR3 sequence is CASSVVSEQYF. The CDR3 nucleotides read TGTGCCAGCAGTGTGGTGAGTGAGCAGTACTTC.